What follows describes a single T cell receptor beta chain. The repertoire was sequenced with immunoSEQ multiplex PCR; TCRdb's copy has only in-frame clones and lacks some. The sample includes tens of thousands of clones, about four fifths of them seen just once. This sample stems from a study of OX40 agonist ivuxolimab in advanced cancers. Looking at the study overall: Patients treated during dose escalation were battling hepatocellular carcinoma, melanoma, renal cell or head and neck cancer. Subjects had a mean age of about 57 years, with a range of roughly 20 to 79; just over 80% were male.

The CDR3 is made up of 16 amino acids. CDR1 is SGHNT, CDR2 YYREEE, per germline (reference sequence). Trimming took 4 bases from V and 7 from J, leaving 18 bases between them. The gene calls are TRBV5-4 and TRBJ1-6; D remains ambiguous. Sequencing was performed on CD4+ or CD8+ T cells sorted from blood, taken in a trial of the OX40 agonist ivuxolimab. The receptor was derived from an adult with an advanced solid tumor such as melanoma, head and neck, liver or kidney cancer. The CDR3 sequence: CASSPVAGSVNSPLHF. The CDR3 DNA reads TGTGCCAGCAGCCCTGTGGCAGGCTCTGTAAATTCACCCCTCCACTTT. The full variable domain, completed using reference TRBV5-4 and TRBJ1-6, is ETGVTQSPTHLIKTRGQQVTLRCSSQSGHNTVSWYQQALGQGPQFIFQYYREEENGRGNFPPRFSGLQFPNYSSELNVNALELDDSALYLCASSPVAGSVNSPLHFGNGTRLTVT.